This entry is about one T cell receptor (beta chain). The source of the sample is a study of technical replicates of blood from a handful of donors. This CDR3 is 18 amino acids long. Germline V gene lookup returns CDR1 LGHNT and CDR2 FRNRAP. Between the trimmed V and J ends, which lost 1 base and 2 bases, there was a span of 20 bases. The method was immunoSEQ multiplex PCR; TCRdb's version includes in-frame clones alone and lacks a portion of them. The data contain fewer than 80,000 clones, just under 90% of them singletons. The chain uses TRBV12-5 and TRBJ1-1, with D maybe TRBD1 (5 bases). Input material: PBMCs. This receptor was obtained from a human donor in good health. Some clones in this sample may be carry-over from other donors' samples. The CDR3: CASGLDRFGGNFNTEAFF. Written as DNA, the CDR3 is TGTGCTAGTGGTTTGGACAGATTTGGGGGGAACTTCAACACTGAAGCTTTCTTT.